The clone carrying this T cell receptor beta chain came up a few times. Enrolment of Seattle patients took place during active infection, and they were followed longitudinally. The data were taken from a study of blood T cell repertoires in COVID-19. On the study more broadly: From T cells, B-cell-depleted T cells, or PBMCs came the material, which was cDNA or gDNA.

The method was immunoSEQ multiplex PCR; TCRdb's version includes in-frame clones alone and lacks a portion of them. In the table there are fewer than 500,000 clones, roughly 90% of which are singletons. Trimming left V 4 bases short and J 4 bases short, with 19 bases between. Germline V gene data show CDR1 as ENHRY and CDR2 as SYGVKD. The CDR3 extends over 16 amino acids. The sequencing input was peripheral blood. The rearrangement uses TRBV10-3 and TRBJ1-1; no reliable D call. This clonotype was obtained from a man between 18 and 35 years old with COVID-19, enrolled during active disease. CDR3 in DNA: TGTGCCATCAGTGGCTCCATAGGGAGAGGAGGCACTGAAGCTTTCTTT. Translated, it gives CAISGSIGRGGTEAFF.